This TCR beta chain was found in a study of blood T cell repertoires in COVID-19 (dated by TCRdb to between 2020 and 2021). The study in broad terms: Samples covering the acute and convalescent phases of COVID-19 were provided by collaborators in the United States, Italy and Spain. The prospective study material was composed of cDNA or gDNA derived from T cells, B-cell-depleted T cells, or PBMCs. Subjects who had been exposed to COVID-19, were actively infected with it, or had recovered from it provided the deeply sampled blood TCRbeta repertoires that made up the dataset. A freely available public database, intended as a resource for researchers studying the immune response to SARS-CoV-2, is where the repertoires were released. The samples were drawn from the first 160 participants of the ongoing ImmuneRACE study and from 1,200 or so subjects provided by 6 global collaborators. Nearly every sample came with metadata listing a de-identified subject ID, COVID-19 status, age in years and sex. Where available, HLA class I and class II types were obtained from metadata supplied by the sample provider rather than from assay-based typing.

Collaborating institutions collected whole blood in K2EDTA tubes following their own protocols. Collaborator samples were shipped for TCRbeta analysis as frozen whole blood, isolated PBMCs, or DNA extracted from either sample type. With regard to this clone: The clone's antigen remains unknown. Base qualities were left out, and no much larger clone turns up one base away.

CDR1 is given as SQVTM and CDR2 as ANQGSEA, both from the germline V gene. The CDR3 holds 12 amino acids from the cysteine to the phenylalanine. Kept here is only the CDR3 DNA, which spans 36 bases and is read in frame from base 1. Cut back by 4 bases and 2 bases, the V and J ends lie 8 bases apart. The paper as a whole reports these results and caveats: The amount of clinical and demographic metadata varied by source and participant and was provided uncurated.

TCRbeta CDR3 regions were amplified from genomic DNA using the immunoSEQ Assay, a bias-controlled multiplex PCR. As for the original processing: The number of nucleated cells in each sample was estimated by amplification of reference gene primers within the assay. To quantify the absolute abundance of each unique TCRbeta CDR3 rearrangement, sequence reads were collapsed and filtered. For each sample, productive Simpson clonality was calculated as the square root of Simpson's diversity index across productive rearrangements. As stored in TCRdb, this immuneACCESS dataset retains in-frame rearrangements with V and J assigned. A fraction of the clones does not appear; measured against another copy, unresolved V genes explain less than half of the discrepancy, and the remainder lacks a known reason. Clone size and V and J calls were adopted from that table, with D and trimming inferred from the DNA. This sample comprises some 38,000 clones, roughly nine tenths of them detected only once. Approximately 14% of the sample lies in the top ten.

Sequencing was performed on peripheral blood. The rearranged chain carries TRBV29-1 and TRBJ1-1; the D gene remains uncertain. The origin of this receptor is a woman in her twenties or thirties in a cohort sampled during active COVID-19. Here the CDR3 is given as CSVVTGNTEAFF. The nucleotide sequence reads as follows: TGCAGCGTTGTTACTGGTAACACTGAAGCTTTCTTT.